This T cell receptor (beta chain) was recorded in a study of shared clonotypes between healthy human individuals. Overall study: Ranging from 18 to 49 in age, donors were a couple of women and three men.

The CDR3 sequence is 15 residues long. The ends were cut back, 1 base at V and 3 bases at J, with 12 bases in the middle. The V gene's germline CDR1 is SGHNT and CDR2 YENEEA. This table comes from immunoSEQ multiplex PCR, and its TCRdb copy is limited to in-frame clones, with some not included. The table records about 360,000 clones, more than 60% of them present only once. The receptor comes from a man aged 25-45 years in good health. The specimen sequenced was memory CD4+ T cells sorted from blood. The subset here: CD45RA-negative fraction. The gene calls are TRBV11-3 and TRBJ1-1, with D perhaps TRBD1 (6 bases). DNA for the CDR3: TGTGCCAGCAGCTTAGGGGGGGCAGGGGACACTGAAGCTTTCTTT. Its translation: CASSLGGAGDTEAFF.